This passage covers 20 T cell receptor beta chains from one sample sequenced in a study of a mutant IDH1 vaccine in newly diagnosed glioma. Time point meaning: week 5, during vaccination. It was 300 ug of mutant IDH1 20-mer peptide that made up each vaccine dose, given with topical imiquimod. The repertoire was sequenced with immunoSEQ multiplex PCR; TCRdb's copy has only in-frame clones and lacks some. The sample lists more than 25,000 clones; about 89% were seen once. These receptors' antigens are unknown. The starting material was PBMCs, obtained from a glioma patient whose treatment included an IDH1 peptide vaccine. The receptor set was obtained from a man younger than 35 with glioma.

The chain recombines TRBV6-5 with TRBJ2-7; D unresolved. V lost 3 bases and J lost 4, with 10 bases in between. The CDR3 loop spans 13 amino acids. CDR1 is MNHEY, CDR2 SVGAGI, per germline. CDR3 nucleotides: TGTGCCAGCAGTTATTCAGACGGATACGAGCAGTACTTC. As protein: CASSYSDGYEQYF.

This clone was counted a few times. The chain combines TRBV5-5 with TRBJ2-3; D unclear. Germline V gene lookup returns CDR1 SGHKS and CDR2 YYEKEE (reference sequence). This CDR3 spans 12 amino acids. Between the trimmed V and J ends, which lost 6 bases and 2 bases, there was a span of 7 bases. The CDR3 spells CASTLLTDTQYF. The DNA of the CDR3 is TGTGCCAGCACCCTCCTCACAGATACGCAGTATTTT.

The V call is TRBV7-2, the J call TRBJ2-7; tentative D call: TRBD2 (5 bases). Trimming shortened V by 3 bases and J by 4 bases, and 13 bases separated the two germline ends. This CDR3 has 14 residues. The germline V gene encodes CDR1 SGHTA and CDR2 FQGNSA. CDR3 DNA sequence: TGTGCCAGCAGCTTGTACGGGGTTAGGTACGAGCAGTACTTC. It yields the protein CASSLYGVRYEQYF.

In DNA, the CDR3 is TGTGCCAGCAGCTTAGGGGGGGGACAGGGGGCTCGAAACACCATATATTTT. This translates into CASSLGGGQGARNTIYF. This rearrangement joins TRBV7-9 to TRBJ1-3; TRBD1 aligns across 12 bases. Unmatched junction bases numbered 6, after V lost 1 base and J lost 5 bases. Germline-derived CDR1 and CDR2 are SEHNR and FQNEAQ (reference sequence). The CDR3 spans 17 residues.

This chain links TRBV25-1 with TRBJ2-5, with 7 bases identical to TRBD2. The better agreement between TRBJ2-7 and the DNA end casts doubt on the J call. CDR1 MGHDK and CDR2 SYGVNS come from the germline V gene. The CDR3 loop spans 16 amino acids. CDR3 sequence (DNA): TGTGCCAGCAGTGATCCTGGGGGGGAGGCACCCTACGAGCAGTACTTC. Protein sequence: CASSDPGGEAPYEQYF.

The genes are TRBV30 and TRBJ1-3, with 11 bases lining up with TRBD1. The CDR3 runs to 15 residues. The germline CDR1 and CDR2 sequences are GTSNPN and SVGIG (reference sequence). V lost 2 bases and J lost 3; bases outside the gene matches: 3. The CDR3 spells CAWSPGTGGGNTIYF. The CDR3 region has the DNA TGTGCCTGGAGTCCGGGGACAGGGGGTGGAAACACCATATATTTT. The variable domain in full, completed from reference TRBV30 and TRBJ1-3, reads SQTIHQWPATLVQPVGSPLSLECTVEGTSNPNLYWYRQAAGRGLQLLFYSVGIGQISSEVPQNLSASRPQDRQFILSSKKLLLSDSGFYLCAWSPGTGGGNTIYFGEGSWLTVV.

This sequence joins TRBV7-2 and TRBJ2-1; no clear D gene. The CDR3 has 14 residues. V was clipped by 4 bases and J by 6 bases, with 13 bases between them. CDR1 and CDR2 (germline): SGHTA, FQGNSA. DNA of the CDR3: TGTGCCAGCAGCTCTCCGCGAGGCGGCAATGAGCAGTTCTTC. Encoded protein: CASSSPRGGNEQFF.

The CDR3 is CASSYPPSTFF. As DNA, the CDR3 is TGTGCCAGCAGTTACCCCCCGAGTACTTTCTTT. The rearrangement links TRBV6-5 to TRBJ1-1; D ambiguous. V dropped 2 bases and J dropped 12 bases, with 10 bases sitting between them. The CDR3 runs 11 residues. Germline CDR1 is MNHEY and CDR2 is SVGAGI.

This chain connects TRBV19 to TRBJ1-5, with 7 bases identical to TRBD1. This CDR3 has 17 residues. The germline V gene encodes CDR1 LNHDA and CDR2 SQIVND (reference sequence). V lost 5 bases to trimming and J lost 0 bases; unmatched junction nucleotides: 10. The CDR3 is CASSAQGGSYSNQPQHF. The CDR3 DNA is TGTGCCAGTAGTGCCCAGGGGGGCAGCTATAGCAATCAGCCCCAGCATTTT.

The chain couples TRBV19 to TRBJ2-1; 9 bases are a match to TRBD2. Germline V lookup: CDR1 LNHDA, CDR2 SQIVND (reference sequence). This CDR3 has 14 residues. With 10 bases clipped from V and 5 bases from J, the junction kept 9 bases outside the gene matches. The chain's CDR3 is CATTRPSGNNEQFF. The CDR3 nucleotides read TGTGCCACTACCCGACCTAGCGGGAACAATGAGCAGTTCTTC.

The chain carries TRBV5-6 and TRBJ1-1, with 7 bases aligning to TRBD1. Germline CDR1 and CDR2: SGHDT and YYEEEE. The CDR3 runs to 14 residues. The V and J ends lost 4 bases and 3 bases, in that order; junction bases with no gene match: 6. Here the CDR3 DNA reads TGTGCCAGCAGCCTGACAGGGTTGGACACTGAAGCTTTCTTT. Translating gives CASSLTGLDTEAFF.

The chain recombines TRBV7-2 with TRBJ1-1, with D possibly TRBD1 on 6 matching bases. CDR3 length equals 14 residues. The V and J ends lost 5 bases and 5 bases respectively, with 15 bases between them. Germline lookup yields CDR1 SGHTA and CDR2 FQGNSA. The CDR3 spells CASSPWTQGTEAFF. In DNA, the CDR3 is TGTGCCAGCAGCCCATGGACCCAGGGGACTGAAGCTTTCTTT.

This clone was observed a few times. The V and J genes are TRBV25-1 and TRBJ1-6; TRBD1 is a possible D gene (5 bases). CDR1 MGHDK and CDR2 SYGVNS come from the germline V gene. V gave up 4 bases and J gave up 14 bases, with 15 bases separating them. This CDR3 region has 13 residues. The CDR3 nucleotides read TGTGCCAGCAGTGTTACGGGGACCGACACCCTCCACTTT. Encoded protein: CASSVTGTDTLHF.

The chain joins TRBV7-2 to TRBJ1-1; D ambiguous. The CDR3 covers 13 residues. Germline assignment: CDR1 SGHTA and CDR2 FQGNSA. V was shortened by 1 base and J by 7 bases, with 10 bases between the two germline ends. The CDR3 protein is CASSLDWAIEAFF. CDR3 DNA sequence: TGTGCCAGCAGCTTAGACTGGGCTATTGAAGCTTTCTTT.

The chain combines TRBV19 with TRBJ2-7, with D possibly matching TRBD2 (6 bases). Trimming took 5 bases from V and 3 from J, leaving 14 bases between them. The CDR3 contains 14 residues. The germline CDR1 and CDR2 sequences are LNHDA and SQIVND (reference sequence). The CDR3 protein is CASSAYGGNYEQYF. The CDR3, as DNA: TGTGCCAGTAGTGCATACGGGGGAAACTACGAGCAGTACTTC.

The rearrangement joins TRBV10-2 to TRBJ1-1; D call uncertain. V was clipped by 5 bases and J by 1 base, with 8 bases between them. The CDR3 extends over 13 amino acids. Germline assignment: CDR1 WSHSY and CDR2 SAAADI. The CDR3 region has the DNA TGCGCCAGCAGTTCACAGAGGAACACTGAAGCTTTCTTT. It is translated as CASSSQRNTEAFF.

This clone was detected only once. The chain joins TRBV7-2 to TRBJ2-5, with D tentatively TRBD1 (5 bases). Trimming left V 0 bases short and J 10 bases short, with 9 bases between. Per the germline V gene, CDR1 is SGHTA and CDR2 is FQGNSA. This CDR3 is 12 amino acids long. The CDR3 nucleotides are TGTGCCAGCAGCTTAGCAGGGGATGACCAGTACTTC. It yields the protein CASSLAGDDQYF. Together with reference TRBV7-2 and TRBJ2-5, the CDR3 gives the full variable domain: GAGVSQSPSNKVTEKGKDVELRCDPISGHTALYWYRQSLGQGLEFLIYFQGNSAPDKSGLPSDRFSAERTGGSVSTLTIQRTQQEDSAVYLCASSLAGDDQYFGPGTRLLVL.

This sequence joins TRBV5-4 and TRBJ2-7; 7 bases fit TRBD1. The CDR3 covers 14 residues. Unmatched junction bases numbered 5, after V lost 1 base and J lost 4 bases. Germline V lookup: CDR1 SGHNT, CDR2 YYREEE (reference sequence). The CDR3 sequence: CASSLSKQGYEQYF. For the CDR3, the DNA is TGTGCCAGCAGCTTGTCCAAACAGGGGTACGAGCAGTACTTC.

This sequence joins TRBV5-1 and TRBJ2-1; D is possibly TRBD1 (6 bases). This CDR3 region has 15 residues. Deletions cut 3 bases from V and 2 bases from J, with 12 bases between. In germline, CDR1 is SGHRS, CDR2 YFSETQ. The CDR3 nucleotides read TGCGCCAGCAGCTCCACAGGGCTGACCTACAATGAGCAGTTCTTC. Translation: CASSSTGLTYNEQFF.

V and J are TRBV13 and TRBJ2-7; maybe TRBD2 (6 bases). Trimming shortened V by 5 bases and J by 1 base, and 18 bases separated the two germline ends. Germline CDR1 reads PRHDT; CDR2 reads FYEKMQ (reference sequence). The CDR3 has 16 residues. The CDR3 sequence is CASSQGTLAVSYEQYF. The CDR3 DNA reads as TGTGCCAGCAGCCAAGGGACTTTAGCCGTATCCTACGAGCAGTACTTC.